This is a list of T cell receptor beta chains from one sample in a study of cytomegalovirus exposure and HLA in healthy donors. Profiling relied on immunoSEQ multiplex PCR, and the TCRdb table lists in-frame clones only, not all of them. This table has around 99,000 clones, roughly 70% appearing once. Sequencing was carried out using PBMCs. Receptor source: a woman in her forties in good health and CMV-seropositive. Both conserved end residues are trimmed from each CDR3. A D gene is named only where the DNA matches it firmly.

- TRBJ1-2 TRBV6-1 ASSARNYGYT
TRBD1 TRBJ1-2 TRBV4-1 ASSQERTGGGYT
- TRBJ2-2 TRBV7-3 ASSQEVGELF
TRBD1 TRBJ1-4 TRBV19 ASRGTGLFEKLF
- TRBJ2-7 TRBV7-8 ASSLGSRSYEQY
TRBD1 TRBJ2-1 TRBV18 ASSPPGTVYNEQF
TRBD1 TRBJ2-1 TRBV7-7 ASSLAWGQGANEQF
- TRBJ2-1 TRBV5-1 ASSLNQNNEQF
- TRBJ1-5 TRBV2 ASSEALRQGQPQH
- TRBJ2-1 TRBV10-3 AISDQGNEQF
- TRBJ1-2 TRBV7-3 ASSFGQNYGYT
- TRBJ1-3 TRBV7-8 ASTTPGHSGNTIY
- TRBJ2-2 TRBV28 ASRTEQDTGELF
- TRBJ2-1 TRBV9 ASSVGGPNNEQF